The table lists the clone carrying this T cell receptor (beta chain) with many counts. These data are taken from a study of T-cell reconstitution after alpha-beta-depleted transplantation in children. The TCRbeta library was prepared with unique molecular identifiers. TCRdb used MiXCR to reprocess the PCR reads, holding one entry per CDR3 protein. The table has around 250,000 distinct CDR3 sequences, 9.9% seen once; the top ten hold 9.5% to 13%. The starting material was PBMCs from the stem cell graft donor, obtained from the stem cell graft. The receptor's source is a human donor who donated a stem cell graft to a child with SCID.

CDR3 loop: CAISSTGTYEQYF. CDR3 nucleotide sequence: TGTGCCATCAGTTCGACAGGGACCTACGAGCAGTACTTC. The gene calls are TRBV10-3 and TRBJ2-7, with 7 positions matching TRBD1. V shed 5 bases and J 2 bases; nucleotides not matched to a gene: 3. CDR1 and CDR2 (germline): ENHRY, SYGVKD. The CDR3 is 13 amino acids.